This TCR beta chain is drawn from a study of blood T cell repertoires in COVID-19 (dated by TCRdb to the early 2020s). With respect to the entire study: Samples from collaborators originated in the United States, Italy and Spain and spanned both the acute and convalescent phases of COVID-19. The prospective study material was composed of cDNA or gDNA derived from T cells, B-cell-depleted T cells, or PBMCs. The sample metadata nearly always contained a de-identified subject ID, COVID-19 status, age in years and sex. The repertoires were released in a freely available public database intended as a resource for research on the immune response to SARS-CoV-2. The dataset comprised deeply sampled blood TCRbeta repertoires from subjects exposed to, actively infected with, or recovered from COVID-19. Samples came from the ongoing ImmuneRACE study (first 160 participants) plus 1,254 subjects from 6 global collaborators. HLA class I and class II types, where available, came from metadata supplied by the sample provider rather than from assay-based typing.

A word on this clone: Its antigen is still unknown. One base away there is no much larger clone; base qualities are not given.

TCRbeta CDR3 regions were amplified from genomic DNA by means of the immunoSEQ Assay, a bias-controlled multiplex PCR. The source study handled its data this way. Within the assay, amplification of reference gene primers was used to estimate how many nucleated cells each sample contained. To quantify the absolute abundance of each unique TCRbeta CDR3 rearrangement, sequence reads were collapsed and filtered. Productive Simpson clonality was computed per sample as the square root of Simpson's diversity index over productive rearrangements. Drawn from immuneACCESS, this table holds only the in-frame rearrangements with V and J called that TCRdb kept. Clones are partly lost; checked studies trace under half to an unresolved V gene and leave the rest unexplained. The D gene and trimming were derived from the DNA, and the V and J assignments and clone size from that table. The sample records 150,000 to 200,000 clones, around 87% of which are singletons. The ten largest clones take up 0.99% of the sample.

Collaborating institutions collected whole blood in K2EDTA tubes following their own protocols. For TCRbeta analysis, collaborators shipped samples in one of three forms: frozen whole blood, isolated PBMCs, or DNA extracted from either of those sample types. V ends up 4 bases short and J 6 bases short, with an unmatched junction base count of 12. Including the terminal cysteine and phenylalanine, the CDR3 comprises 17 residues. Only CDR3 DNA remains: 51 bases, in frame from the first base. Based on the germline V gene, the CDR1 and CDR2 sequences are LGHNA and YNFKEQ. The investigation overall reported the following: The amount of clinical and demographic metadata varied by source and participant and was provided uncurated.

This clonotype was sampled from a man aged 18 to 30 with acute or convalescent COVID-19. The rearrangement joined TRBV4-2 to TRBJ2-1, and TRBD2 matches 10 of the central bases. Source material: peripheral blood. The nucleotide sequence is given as TGTGCCAGCAGCCCCCGGATAGCGGGGGGCCTACTCAATGAGCAGTTCTTC. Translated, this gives CASSPRIAGGLLNEQFF.